These T cell receptor beta chains were read from a single sample in a study of monozygotic twins with inflammatory bowel disease. TCRdb re-called the 5' RACE reads; every CDR3 protein appears as one record, without DNA. Its table lists roughly 320,000 distinct CDR3 sequences. Sequenced sample: blood. The receptors derive from a human donor with ulcerative colitis or Crohn's disease, or a healthy co-twin of an affected twin (not recorded which). Both conserved end residues are part of each CDR3.

j_call v_call cdr3_aa
TRBJ2-5 TRBV29-1 CSVAGQGRGETQYF
TRBJ2-3 TRBV23-1 CASSQLGGLAGDDTQYF
TRBJ2-1 TRBV12-3/TRBV12-4 CASSFRLAGEQFF
TRBJ1-2 TRBV20-1 CSASWQGGTQGYTF
TRBJ1-2 TRBV28 CASRGTSNYGYTF
TRBJ2-2 TRBV5-1 CASSFTGAGELFF
TRBJ1-6 TRBV7-9 CASSTGVGASPLHF
TRBJ2-7 TRBV18 CASSPRGFDHEQYF
TRBJ2-5 TRBV27 CASSLGVDQETQYF
TRBJ1-5 TRBV20-1 CSVPGVRDLAQPQHF
TRBJ2-2 TRBV20-1 CSARDPRGRMNTGELFF
TRBJ1-1 TRBV27 CASSPDFLVNTEASF
TRBJ2-5 TRBV14 CASSQSQETQYF